Below are 31 T cell receptor beta chains sequenced from a single sample in a study of cytomegalovirus exposure and HLA in healthy donors. A multiplex PCR was run with 60 Vbeta primers and 13 Jbeta primers. Measured with immunoSEQ multiplex PCR; TCRdb has only the in-frame clones, and not every one. The sample shows some 120,000 clones, roughly 80% of them seen only once. Sequencing was done on a sample of PBMCs. The receptors were gathered from a man younger than 30 in good health and CMV-seropositive.

The V and J genes are TRBV28 and TRBJ1-2, with D possibly matching TRBD1 (6 bases). Trimming shortened V by 6 bases and J by 4 bases, and 15 bases separated the two germline ends. This CDR3 contains 14 residues. The germline V gene encodes CDR1 MDHEN and CDR2 SYDVKM. The CDR3 DNA is TGTGCCAGCAGCTCCGGTACAGGGTTCTATGGCTACACCTTC. The encoded protein is CASSSGTGFYGYTF.

The chain has TRBV9 and TRBJ2-1, with TRBD2 identical over 8 bases. The germline V gene has CDR1 SGDLS and CDR2 YYNGEE. This CDR3 is 13 amino acids long. The V segment lost 7 bases and the J segment 3 bases; nucleotides outside the gene matches: 3. Here the CDR3 reads CASLAGNYNEQFF. Here the CDR3 DNA reads TGTGCCAGCTTAGCGGGGAACTACAATGAGCAGTTCTTC.

This rearrangement joins TRBV30 to TRBJ2-2; D perhaps matches TRBD1 (5 bases). Trimming took off 4 bases at V and 0 bases at J, with 6 bases between the two ends. CDR1 GTSNPN and CDR2 SVGIG come from the germline V gene (reference sequence). This CDR3 contains 13 residues. The CDR3 sequence: CAWTGTNTGELFF. As DNA, the CDR3 is TGTGCCTGGACAGGGACGAACACCGGGGAGCTGTTTTTT. Full variable domain (outside the CDR3, taken from reference TRBV30 and TRBJ2-2): SQTIHQWPATLVQPVGSPLSLECTVEGTSNPNLYWYRQAAGRGLQLLFYSVGIGQISSEVPQNLSASRPQDRQFILSSKKLLLSDSGFYLCAWTGTNTGELFFGEGSRLTVL.

The chain links TRBV10-3 to TRBJ2-1, with D perhaps matching TRBD1 (6 bases). Germline loops: CDR1 ENHRY, CDR2 SYGVKD. The CDR3 extends over 13 amino acids. The V end was cut by 6 bases, the J end by 7 bases, with 13 bases between. The CDR3 reads CAIRNRDGNEQFF. CDR3 DNA: TGTGCCATCAGGAACAGGGACGGTAATGAGCAGTTCTTC.

The sample holds a few counts of this clone. The chain has TRBV4-1 and TRBJ1-1; D ambiguous. V lost 2 bases and J lost 8, with 15 bases in between. This CDR3 spans 14 amino acids. CDR1 and CDR2 from the germline V gene are MGHRA and YSYEKL. This CDR3 is CASSQLERQDEAFF. CDR3 DNA sequence: TGCGCCAGCAGCCAACTAGAAAGGCAAGACGAAGCTTTCTTT.

The V call is TRBV27, the J call TRBJ2-7, with 9 bases lining up with TRBD1. The CDR3 is 14 amino acids. CDR1 MNHEY and CDR2 SMNVEV come from the germline V gene (reference sequence). The J segment lost 2 bases and the V segment lost 6 bases, leaving 5 bases of the junction unmatched. The CDR3, as DNA: TGTGCCAGCAGACGCGGACAGGGGACCTACGAGCAGTACTTC. It is translated as CASRRGQGTYEQYF.

This clone was detected only once. This chain connects TRBV5-6 to TRBJ1-5; TRBD1 aligns across 7 bases. V lost 0 bases, J lost 6 bases, and 6 bases stayed unmatched. The CDR3 runs 15 residues. CDR1 and CDR2 from the germline V gene are SGHDT and YYEEEE. The CDR3 nucleotides are TGTGCCAGCAGCTTGGGACAGGGTGTGACTCAGCCCCAGCATTTT. Amino acid sequence: CASSLGQGVTQPQHF.

This clone was observed a handful of times. The chain uses TRBV14 and TRBJ2-7; possible D gene TRBD1, 5 bases. CDR3 length: 16 amino acids. V gave up 2 bases and J gave up 7 bases, with 21 bases separating them. The germline gives CDR1 SGHDN, CDR2 FVKESK. The CDR3 sequence is CASSQTLTNTYREQYF. The CDR3 region has the DNA TGTGCCAGCAGCCAAACCCTGACAAACACCTACAGGGAGCAGTACTTC.

CDR3 sequence reads: CASSPTGESSGYTF. The DNA of the CDR3 is TGTGCCAGCTCCCCTACAGGGGAATCTTCTGGCTACACCTTC. The chain carries TRBV18 and TRBJ1-2; 7 bases line up with TRBD1. Trimming took 6 bases from V and 7 from J; bases not matched to a gene: 11. This CDR3 spans 14 amino acids. The V gene's germline CDR1 is KGHSH and CDR2 LQKENI.

The chain joins TRBV6-6 to TRBJ2-7; D is possibly TRBD1 (7 bases). Germline V CDR1 and CDR2: MNHNY, SVGAGI (reference sequence). The germline V and J ends were trimmed by 2 bases and 8 bases, with 22 bases remaining between them. This CDR3 spans 16 amino acids. The CDR3 region has the DNA TGTGCCAGCAGTTACGCGGGACAGCCGGACTTTGGCAAGCAGTACTTC. As protein: CASSYAGQPDFGKQYF.

V usage is TRBV27 and J usage is TRBJ2-7; TRBD2 might be the D (6 bases). Germline CDR1 is MNHEY and CDR2 is SMNVEV (reference sequence). There are 14 residues in the CDR3. The germline V and J ends were trimmed by 5 bases and 6 bases, with 17 bases remaining between them. CDR3 sequence (DNA): TGTGCCAGCAGTACTGGAGGAGGGGTGAGCGAGCAGTACTTC. Protein product: CASSTGGGVSEQYF.

This clone was seen only once. The gene calls are TRBV18 and TRBJ2-5; 8 bases match TRBD1. Germline assignment: CDR1 KGHSH and CDR2 LQKENI. The CDR3 runs to 14 residues. The junction had 6 bases not matched to a gene; V was cut back by 2 bases and J by 7 bases. This CDR3 is CASSPGQGSGTQYF. CDR3 DNA: TGTGCCAGCTCACCAGGACAGGGTTCCGGGACCCAGTACTTC.

This sequence joins TRBV5-4 and TRBJ2-7; unclear D gene. The CDR3 loop spans 13 amino acids. Germline lookup yields CDR1 SGHNT and CDR2 YYREEE (reference sequence). The ends were cut back, 2 bases at V and 3 bases at J, with 9 bases in the middle. CDR3 bases: TGTGCCAGCAGCTTACAGAAAAACTACGAGCAGTACTTC. Protein sequence: CASSLQKNYEQYF.

The chain joins TRBV10-3 to TRBJ2-7, with D tentatively TRBD2 (5 bases). V was trimmed by 3 bases and J by 4 bases, leaving 10 bases between them. CDR1 ENHRY and CDR2 SYGVKD come from the germline V gene. The CDR3 loop spans 13 amino acids. The CDR3 loop reads CAISDYSGYEQYF. Here the CDR3 DNA reads TGTGCCATCAGTGATTATTCGGGGTACGAGCAGTACTTC.

V gene TRBV12-5 combines with J gene TRBJ1-1; 7 bases agree with TRBD1. The V gene's germline CDR1 is LGHNT and CDR2 FRNRAP. CDR3 length: 16 residues. Trimming took 5 bases from V and 2 from J; bases not matched to a gene: 11. The CDR3 loop is CASGTRQGGENTEAFF. The DNA for the CDR3 is TGTGCTAGTGGTACTAGACAGGGTGGAGAAAACACTGAAGCTTTCTTT.

V is TRBV6-5 and J is TRBJ2-7; 8 positions agree with TRBD1. This CDR3 comprises 15 residues. V lost 2 bases and J lost 3; bases outside the gene matches: 6. Per germline, CDR1 MNHEY and CDR2 SVGAGI. In DNA, the CDR3 is TGTGCCAGCAGTTACCAGACAGGGGTCCTCTACGAGCAGTACTTC. Translating it yields CASSYQTGVLYEQYF.

The chain joins TRBV10-3 to TRBJ1-1; 7 bases line up with TRBD1. The CDR3 totals 14 residues. In germline, CDR1 is ENHRY, CDR2 SYGVKD. V was clipped by 5 bases and J by 1 base; unmatched bases: 4. The CDR3, as DNA: TGTGCCATCAGTCGACAGGGACCGAACACTGAAGCTTTCTTT. Amino acids: CAISRQGPNTEAFF.

The genes are TRBV7-2 and TRBJ2-3, with 9 bases aligning to TRBD2. Losses at the gene ends were 4 bases for V and 3 bases for J; bases not matched to a gene: 2. CDR3 size: 14 residues. Germline V gene sequence: CDR1 SGHTA, CDR2 FQGNSA. The DNA of the CDR3 is TGTGCCAGCAGCTATAGCGGGAGAACAGATACGCAGTATTTT. Translating gives CASSYSGRTDTQYF.

This clone was counted between two and nine times. The rearrangement uses TRBV12-5 and TRBJ2-1; maybe TRBD1 (5 bases). Germline V gene data show CDR1 as LGHNT and CDR2 as FRNRAP. V was pared by 4 bases and J by 10 bases, with 11 bases between. The CDR3 runs to 12 residues. The CDR3 region has the DNA TGTGCTAGTGGTTCGCCAGGGTCGGAGCAGTTCTTC. Its protein product is CASGSPGSEQFF.

This clone occurred a few times. V gene TRBV7-2 combines with J gene TRBJ2-1; TRBD2 matches 9 bases. CDR1 and CDR2 from the germline V gene are SGHTA and FQGNSA. The CDR3 length is 14 residues. The ends lost 3 bases at V and 8 bases at J; junction bases unmatched: 5. CDR3 in amino acids: CASSFWRGGDEQFF. The CDR3 nucleotides read TGTGCCAGCAGCTTCTGGCGGGGGGGCGATGAGCAGTTCTTC. The full variable domain, in which reference TRBV7-2 and TRBJ2-1 provide the parts outside the CDR3, is GAGVSQSPSNKVTEKGKDVELRCDPISGHTALYWYRQSLGQGLEFLIYFQGNSAPDKSGLPSDRFSAERTGGSVSTLTIQRTQQEDSAVYLCASSFWRGGDEQFFGPGTRLTVL.

The chain combines TRBV10-3 with TRBJ2-6, with D perhaps matching TRBD2 (5 bases). In germline, CDR1 is ENHRY, CDR2 SYGVKD. The length of the CDR3 is 17 residues. Trimming removed 6 bases at V and 0 bases at J, with 15 bases between. The DNA of the CDR3 is TGTGCCATCAGCCCTGGAGGAGGATTCTCTGGGGCCAACGTCCTGACTTTC. Amino acid sequence: CAISPGGGFSGANVLTF.

This chain connects TRBV30 to TRBJ2-2; 8 nucleotides line up with TRBD1. With V trimmed by 4 bases and J by 5 bases, 12 bases remained unmatched. Germline V gene lookup returns CDR1 GTSNPN and CDR2 SVGIG (reference sequence). This CDR3 has 16 amino acids. CDR3 in amino acids: CAWILPDRVFTGELFF. The DNA of the CDR3 is TGTGCCTGGATCCTACCGGACAGGGTATTTACCGGGGAGCTGTTTTTT.

V gene TRBV7-6 combines with J gene TRBJ2-6; D is ambiguous. CDR1 is SGHVS and CDR2 is FNYEAQ in the germline V gene. The CDR3 sequence is 15 residues long. The ends were cut back, 5 bases at V and 1 base at J, with 9 bases in the middle. DNA of the CDR3: TGTGCCAGCAGCCCCTCGGGTTCTGGGGCCAACGTCCTGACTTTC. Its translation: CASSPSGSGANVLTF.

This chain uses TRBV7-8 with TRBJ2-2; a possible D gene is TRBD1 (5 bases). This CDR3 has 16 residues. Trimming stripped 2 bases from V and 3 bases from J, with 13 bases between. Per germline, CDR1 SGHVS and CDR2 FQNEAQ. The DNA for the CDR3 is TGTGCCAGCAGCTTAATCAGAACACAGGACACCGGGGAGCTGTTTTTT. Amino acids: CASSLIRTQDTGELFF.

The chain uses TRBV6-5 and TRBJ1-5; TRBD1 matches 10 bases. The CDR3 runs 14 residues. Germline values: CDR1 MNHEY, CDR2 SVGAGI. The J segment lost 7 bases and the V segment lost 5 bases, leaving 5 bases of the junction unmatched. The CDR3 here is CASSGTGVGQPQHF. CDR3 nucleotide sequence: TGTGCCAGCAGTGGGACAGGGGTTGGGCAGCCCCAGCATTTT.

The V gene is TRBV4-1, the J gene TRBJ2-7, with D possibly being TRBD2 (6 bases). CDR1 is MGHRA and CDR2 is YSYEKL in the germline V gene. The CDR3 loop spans 15 amino acids. V was trimmed by 0 bases and J by 2 bases, leaving 11 bases between them. CDR3 coding DNA: TGCGCCAGCAGCCAAGAGGGACTGGGAACCTACGAGCAGTACTTC. This encodes CASSQEGLGTYEQYF.

CDR3: CASSSNRRYGYTF. CDR3 bases: TGTGCCAGCAGCTCTAACAGGAGATATGGCTACACCTTC. The J gene is TRBJ1-2, the V gene TRBV6-5, with D possibly being TRBD1 (5 bases). The germline CDR1 and CDR2 sequences are MNHEY and SVGAGI. The CDR3 spans 13 residues. V was trimmed by 6 bases and J by 5 bases, leaving 13 bases between them.

The chain joins TRBV19 to TRBJ2-6, with 8 positions matching TRBD1. The CDR3 contains 16 residues. Germline trimming cut 9 bases from V and 0 bases from J; bases unmatched to any gene: 7. CDR1 and CDR2 from the germline V gene are LNHDA and SQIVND (reference sequence). The CDR3 is CASAGQEYSGANVLTF. CDR3 in DNA: TGTGCCAGCGCGGGACAGGAGTACTCTGGGGCCAACGTCCTGACTTTC. The full variable domain, with the rest looked up from reference TRBV19 and TRBJ2-6, is DGGITQSPKYLFRKEGQNVTLSCEQNLNHDAMYWYRQDPGQGLRLIYYSQIVNDFQKGDIAEGYSVSREKKESFPLTVTSAQKNPTAFYLCASAGQEYSGANVLTFGAGSRLTVL.

The chain recombines TRBV27 with TRBJ2-1; TRBD1 might be the D (6 bases). Per the germline V gene, CDR1 is MNHEY and CDR2 is SMNVEV (reference sequence). V was cut by 4 bases and J by 4 bases, with 17 bases left in between. CDR3 length equals 16 residues. The CDR3 bases are TGTGCCAGCAGTTCCGTGGGGACAATAGGTTACAATGAGCAGTTCTTC. Its protein is CASSSVGTIGYNEQFF.

The chain employs TRBV30 and TRBJ1-2; unclear D gene. CDR3 length equals 13 residues. The V end lost 0 bases, the J end lost 6 bases, and 11 bases lay between the germline ends. Germline values: CDR1 GTSNPN, CDR2 SVGIG (reference sequence). The CDR3 nucleotides are TGTGCCTGGAGTGTACGGGTGCGGGATGGCTACACCTTC. As protein: CAWSVRVRDGYTF.

As concerns this clone: Other DNA sequences in the sample encode the same CDR3. The V and J genes are TRBV18 and TRBJ1-1, with D possibly matching TRBD1 (6 bases). The CDR3 runs 13 residues. The ends were cut back, 3 bases at V and 2 bases at J, with 7 bases in the middle. CDR1 KGHSH and CDR2 LQKENI come from the germline V gene. CDR3: CASSPTGNTEAFF. DNA of the CDR3: TGTGCCAGCTCACCGACAGGTAACACTGAAGCTTTCTTT.